This entry features one T cell receptor beta chain sequence. The protocol was immunoSEQ multiplex PCR, while the TCRdb copy is restricted to in-frame clones and leaves out a portion. Of fewer than 130,000 clones listed, about 85% are singletons. This sample was taken from a study of PD-L1 blockade in urothelial cancer. As for the study in general: Patients, treated from about 2014 onward, received atezolizumab 1,200 mg intravenously every 3 weeks.

The clonotype comes from a man aged 45-65 years with urothelial cancer. The input for sequencing was PBMCs, taken around atezolizumab (anti-PD-L1) treatment.

As DNA, the CDR3 is TGTGCCAGCAGCTACAGGGGACGCTACACCTTC. Its protein product is CASSYRGRYTF. This chain uses TRBV5-6 with TRBJ1-2, with 7 positions matching TRBD1. V shed 3 bases, J shed 9 bases, and the junction held 2 bases outside the gene matches. This CDR3 has 11 amino acids. The germline CDR1 and CDR2 sequences are SGHDT and YYEEEE.